A single T cell receptor (beta chain) is shown here with its context. From the PCR reads, TCRdb re-called clones with MiXCR. Seen here are 40,000 or so clones, less than 50% observed once, and the top ten hold roughly 24%. Each patient went into thyroid surgery without having received any treatment. The data stem from a study of metastatic and nonmetastatic thyroid tumors. Germline loops: CDR1 KGHDR, CDR2 SFDVKD. This CDR3 is 11 amino acids long. The V and J ends lost 5 bases and 9 bases respectively, with 7 bases between them. The sequence was obtained from a male donor with papillary thyroid cancer or a benign thyroid nodule (not recorded which). Some clones in this sample may be carry-over from other donors' samples. This chain connects TRBV24-1 to TRBJ2-1, with D perhaps TRBD2 (5 bases). Material: tumor tissue. Here the CDR3 reads CATSGSGEQFF. Written as DNA, the CDR3 is TGTGCCACCAGTGGGAGCGGTGAGCAGTTCTTC.